Listed here are 22 T cell receptor beta chains from one sample, sequenced in a study of cytomegalovirus exposure and HLA in healthy donors. 60 Vbeta and 13 Jbeta primers were used in PCR. Profiling relied on immunoSEQ multiplex PCR, and the TCRdb table lists in-frame clones only, not all of them. The table shows about 150,000 clones, with approximately 79% occurring only once. Sequenced material: PBMCs. The receptors here all came from a woman between 45 and 65 years old in good health and CMV-seropositive.

Only one count was recorded for this clone. V usage is TRBV11-1 and J usage is TRBJ2-7; tentative D call: TRBD2 (5 bases). CDR3 length: 12 residues. The V end lost 4 bases, the J end lost 7 bases, and 11 bases lay between the germline ends. Germline lookup yields CDR1 SGHAT and CDR2 FQDESV (reference sequence). CDR3 sequence: CASSSGPGEQYF. CDR3 sequence (DNA): TGTGCCAGCAGCTCGGGCCCGGGGGAGCAGTACTTC.

The J gene is TRBJ2-5, the V gene TRBV13; D is possibly TRBD2 (6 bases). The CDR3 loop spans 15 amino acids. Trimming removed 2 bases at V and 4 bases at J, with 14 bases between. Germline CDR1 reads PRHDT; CDR2 reads FYEKMQ (reference sequence). CDR3 sequence (DNA): TGTGCCAGCAGCTTATTAGCGGCCTGGGGAGAGACCCAGTACTTC. Its protein product is CASSLLAAWGETQYF.

This clone was recorded a few times. The chain uses TRBV6-1 and TRBJ1-4; 8 bases agree with TRBD1. CDR3 size: 18 residues. Losses at the gene ends were 2 bases for V and 4 bases for J; bases not matched to a gene: 12. CDR1 MNHNS and CDR2 SASEGT come from the germline V gene. The CDR3 sequence is CASSEYETGERVNEKLFF. The CDR3 DNA follows: TGTGCCAGCAGTGAATATGAGACAGGGGAGAGAGTTAATGAAAAACTGTTTTTT.

The rearrangement uses TRBV27 and TRBJ2-2; 7 nucleotides line up with TRBD1. V lost 0 bases to trimming and J lost 5 bases; unmatched junction nucleotides: 6. There are 16 residues in the CDR3. Germline lookup yields CDR1 MNHEY and CDR2 SMNVEV (reference sequence). The CDR3 protein is CASSLSGGGGTGELFF. The CDR3, as DNA: TGTGCCAGCAGTTTATCAGGGGGCGGAGGTACCGGGGAGCTGTTTTTT.

The chain employs TRBV27 and TRBJ2-2; D is possibly TRBD2 (6 bases). Germline-derived CDR1 and CDR2 are MNHEY and SMNVEV (reference sequence). The germline V and J ends were trimmed by 3 bases and 5 bases, with 25 bases remaining between them. The length of the CDR3 is 19 residues. The CDR3 loop reads CASSLRFLINHGRTGELFF. CDR3 coding DNA: TGTGCCAGCAGTTTGAGGTTTCTAATAAATCACGGGAGAACCGGGGAGCTGTTTTTT.

The CDR3 nucleotides are TGTGCCAGCAGCTTAGACAACTACGAGCAGTACTTC. Protein product: CASSLDNYEQYF. V gene TRBV7-2 combines with J gene TRBJ2-7; D is ambiguous. The CDR3 consists of 12 residues. Trimming shortened V by 1 base and J by 3 bases, and 4 bases separated the two germline ends. Germline loops: CDR1 SGHTA, CDR2 FQGNSA.

This clone was recorded once. V gene TRBV19 combines with J gene TRBJ1-1; D remains unclear. Germline V gives CDR1 LNHDA, CDR2 SQIVND (reference sequence). This CDR3 is 16 amino acids long. The V end lost 3 bases, the J end lost 4 bases, and 18 bases lay between the germline ends. CDR3 sequence reads: CASSIAQFVQSTEAFF. In nucleotides, the CDR3 is TGTGCCAGTAGTATCGCACAGTTTGTTCAGAGCACTGAAGCTTTCTTT.

This clone was counted a single time. The chain joins TRBV15 to TRBJ2-2; 11 bases map to TRBD1. Looked up from germline, CDR1 is LNHNV and CDR2 is YYDKDF (reference sequence). CDR3 length: 16 residues. The V gene end was trimmed by 2 bases and the J gene end by 4 bases; junction bases not matched to a gene: 3. The DNA for the CDR3 is TGTGCCACCAGCAGACCGGGACAGGGGGGCACCGGGGAGCTGTTTTTT. Encoded protein: CATSRPGQGGTGELFF.

The chain couples TRBV14 to TRBJ1-3; TRBD1 is a possible D gene (6 bases). This CDR3 has 14 residues. Germline values: CDR1 SGHDN, CDR2 FVKESK. Deletions cut 2 bases from V and 9 bases from J, with 14 bases between. This CDR3 reads CASSQTSGASTIYF. The DNA of the CDR3 is TGTGCCAGCAGCCAAACTTCAGGGGCTAGCACCATATATTTT.

Of note for this clone: This is likely a read error, given that the CDR3 carries no conserved phenylalanine or tryptophan at its end. The DNA is omitted, as the CDR3 cannot be located on it reliably, and the CDR3 follows TCRdb's listing. The rearrangement uses TRBV9 and TRBJ2-3; the table assigns TRBD1, which was not confirmed against the DNA. Germline values: CDR1 SGDLS, CDR2 YYNGEE. The length of the CDR3 is 12 amino acids, counting both ends. This CDR3 reads CASSGGGRAPTL.

The V gene is TRBV19, the J gene TRBJ1-5; TRBD1 matches 12 bases. V lost 3 bases and J lost 6; bases outside the gene matches: 6. The germline CDR1 and CDR2 sequences are LNHDA and SQIVND (reference sequence). The CDR3 runs to 16 residues. The CDR3 protein is CASSIPGQGARQPQHF. CDR3 in DNA: TGTGCCAGTAGTATTCCGGGACAGGGGGCTCGTCAGCCCCAGCATTTT.

This clone was picked up one time. This chain joins TRBV12-5 and TRBJ1-1, with TRBD1 as a possible D gene (6 bases). Germline V gene sequence: CDR1 LGHNT, CDR2 FRNRAP. The CDR3 consists of 15 residues. With 1 base removed from V and 3 bases from J, the gap between germline ends came to 12 bases. In nucleotides, the CDR3 is TGTGCTAGTGGTTTGGAGGTGACAGGTGACACTGAAGCTTTCTTT. As protein: CASGLEVTGDTEAFF.

V and J are TRBV20-1 and TRBJ2-4; a weak D match, TRBD2 (5 bases). V gave up 6 bases and J gave up 15 bases, with 18 bases separating them. Germline-derived CDR1 and CDR2 are DFQATT and SNEGSKA (reference sequence). This CDR3 has 11 residues. The CDR3 nucleotides are TGCAGTGCCCCTAGCTCGGCGGGTCTGTACTTC. Residues: CSAPSSAGLYF.

The chain joins TRBV13 to TRBJ2-7; 14 nucleotides align to TRBD2. This CDR3 has 20 amino acids. V was pared by 3 bases and J by 4 bases, with 17 bases of the junction left unmatched. Germline-derived CDR1 and CDR2 are PRHDT and FYEKMQ (reference sequence). The DNA of the CDR3 is TGTGCCAGCAGCTTCGCCTCCGGGACTAGCGGGAGACCCAACCCTTACGAGCAGTACTTC. It encodes CASSFASGTSGRPNPYEQYF.

This sequence joins TRBV4-3 and TRBJ1-6; 7 bases agree with TRBD1. V gave up 3 bases and J gave up 10 bases; unmatched junction bases: 3. This CDR3 has 13 amino acids. Looked up from germline, CDR1 is LGHNA and CDR2 is YSLEER. The CDR3 loop reads CASSQNRGSPLHF. For the CDR3, the DNA is TGCGCCAGCAGCCAGAACAGGGGATCACCCCTCCACTTT.

V usage is TRBV19 and J usage is TRBJ2-5, with a tentative D call TRBD1 (8 bases). Germline CDR1 LNHDA, CDR2 SQIVND (reference sequence). Trimming took 7 bases from V and 4 from J, leaving 19 bases between them. The CDR3 is made up of 15 amino acids. The CDR3 DNA reads as TGTGCCAGTACCCCAGGACAGGGCGGGGGAGAGACCCAGTACTTC. Protein product: CASTPGQGGGETQYF. The full variable domain, its missing parts supplied by reference TRBV19 and TRBJ2-5, is DGGITQSPKYLFRKEGQNVTLSCEQNLNHDAMYWYRQDPGQGLRLIYYSQIVNDFQKGDIAEGYSVSREKKESFPLTVTSAQKNPTAFYLCASTPGQGGGETQYFGPGTRLLVL.

This clone was recorded at least ten times. The chain uses TRBV6-1 and TRBJ2-7; 11 bases align to TRBD1. V lost 4 bases to trimming and J lost 7 bases; unmatched junction nucleotides: 3. Germline V gene sequence: CDR1 MNHNS, CDR2 SASEGT. The CDR3 sequence is 13 residues long. CDR3 in amino acids: CASSVGTGGEQYF. In nucleotides, the CDR3 is TGTGCCAGCAGTGTTGGGACAGGGGGTGAGCAGTACTTC.

V gene TRBV9 combines with J gene TRBJ2-2, with 7 nucleotides matching TRBD1. Germline CDR1 and CDR2: SGDLS and YYNGEE. The CDR3 spans 18 residues. Unmatched junction bases numbered 13, after V lost 3 bases and J lost 2 bases. CDR3 nucleotides: TGTGCCAGCAGCGCAGCAGGGGGAAGGAGCACCAACACCGGGGAGCTGTTTTTT. This translates into CASSAAGGRSTNTGELFF.

This clone is a singleton in its sample. This CDR3 is CASSQPDRGSEAFF. The CDR3 region has the DNA TGCGCCAGCAGCCAACCGGACAGGGGCTCTGAAGCTTTCTTT. This sequence joins TRBV4-1 and TRBJ1-1, with 9 nucleotides matching TRBD1. Germline V CDR1 and CDR2: MGHRA, YSYEKL. Germline trimming cut 2 bases from V and 6 bases from J; bases unmatched to any gene: 4. This CDR3 region has 14 residues.

The chain is built from TRBV6-1 and TRBJ2-7; 8 bases line up with TRBD1. Germline V gene lookup returns CDR1 MNHNS and CDR2 SASEGT. This CDR3 has 14 amino acids. Trimming at V came to 10 bases and at J to 3 bases, leaving 11 bases not matched to a gene. The CDR3: CATSTGDQLYEQYF. In DNA, the CDR3 is TGTGCCACATCGACAGGGGACCAACTCTACGAGCAGTACTTC.

The CDR3 sequence is CSAILARGDLSYEQYF. CDR3 DNA sequence: TGCAGCGCCATACTAGCGAGGGGGGATCTCTCCTACGAGCAGTACTTC. The chain couples TRBV29-1 to TRBJ2-5; D perhaps matches TRBD2 (7 bases). The DNA end lines up better with TRBJ2-7; the J call may be wrong. CDR1 SQVTM and CDR2 ANQGSEA come from the germline V gene. The CDR3 sequence is 16 residues long.

This clone was counted once. The chain employs TRBV29-1 and TRBJ1-5, with 7 positions matching TRBD1. With V trimmed by 4 bases and J by 4 bases, 10 bases remained unmatched. The CDR3 covers 15 residues. Germline V gives CDR1 SQVTM, CDR2 ANQGSEA. The CDR3 sequence is CSVGNKGAGNQPQHF. In nucleotides, the CDR3 is TGCAGCGTTGGTAACAAGGGGGCTGGAAATCAGCCCCAGCATTTT.